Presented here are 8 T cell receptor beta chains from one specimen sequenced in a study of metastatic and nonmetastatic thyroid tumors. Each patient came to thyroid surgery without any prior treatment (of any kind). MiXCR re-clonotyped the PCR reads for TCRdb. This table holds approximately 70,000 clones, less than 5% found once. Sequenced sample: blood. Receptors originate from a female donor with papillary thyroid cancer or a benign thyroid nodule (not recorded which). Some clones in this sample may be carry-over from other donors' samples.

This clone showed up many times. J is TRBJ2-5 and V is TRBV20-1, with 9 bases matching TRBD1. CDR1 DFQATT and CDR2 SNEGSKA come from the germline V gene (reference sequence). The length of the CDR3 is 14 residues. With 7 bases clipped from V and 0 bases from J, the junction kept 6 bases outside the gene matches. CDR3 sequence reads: CSGNTGGNQETQYF. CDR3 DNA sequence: TGCAGTGGCAACACAGGGGGCAACCAAGAGACCCAGTACTTC.

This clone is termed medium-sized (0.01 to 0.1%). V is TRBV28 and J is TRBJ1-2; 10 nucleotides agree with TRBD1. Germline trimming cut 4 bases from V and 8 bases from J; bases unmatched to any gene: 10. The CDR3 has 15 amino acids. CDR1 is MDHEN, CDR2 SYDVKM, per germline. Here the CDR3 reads CASSSLTGGAGGYTF. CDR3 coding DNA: TGTGCCAGCAGTTCCTTGACAGGGGGCGCGGGGGGCTACACCTTC.

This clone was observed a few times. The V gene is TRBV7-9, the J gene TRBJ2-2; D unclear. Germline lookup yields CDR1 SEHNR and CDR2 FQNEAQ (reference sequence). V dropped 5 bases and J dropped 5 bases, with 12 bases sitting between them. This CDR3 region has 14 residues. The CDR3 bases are TGTGCCAGCAGCGATATGGGGAAGACCGGGGAGCTGTTTTTT. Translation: CASSDMGKTGELFF.

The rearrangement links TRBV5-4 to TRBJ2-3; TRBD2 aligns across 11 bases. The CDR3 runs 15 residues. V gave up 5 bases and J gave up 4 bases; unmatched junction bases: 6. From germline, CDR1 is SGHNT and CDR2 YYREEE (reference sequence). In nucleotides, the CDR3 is TGTGCCAGCAGTTATCCGGGACTAGCGGCAGATACGCAGTATTTT. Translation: CASSYPGLAADTQYF.

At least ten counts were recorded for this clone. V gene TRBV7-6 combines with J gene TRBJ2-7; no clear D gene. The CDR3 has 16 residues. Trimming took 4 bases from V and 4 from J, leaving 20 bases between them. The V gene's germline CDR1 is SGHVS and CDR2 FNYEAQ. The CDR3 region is CASSSNSFQARYEQYF. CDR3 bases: TGTGCCAGCAGCTCAAACAGCTTCCAGGCCCGATACGAGCAGTACTTC. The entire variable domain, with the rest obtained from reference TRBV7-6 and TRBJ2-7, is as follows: GAGVSQSPRYKVTKRGQDVALRCDPISGHVSLYWYRQALGQGPEFLTYFNYEAQQDKSGLPNDRFSAERPEGSISTLTIQRTEQRDSAMYRCASSSNSFQARYEQYFGPGTRLTVT.

CDR3 DNA sequence: TGTGCCACCAGCCACCGAAGGGGACTCCTCGCATATACGCAGTATTTT. It yields the protein CATSHRRGLLAYTQYF. The J gene is TRBJ2-3, the V gene TRBV15; D is perhaps TRBD2 (6 bases). This CDR3 is 16 amino acids long. Trimming removed 5 bases from V and 7 bases from J, with 22 bases in between. Per germline, CDR1 LNHNV and CDR2 YYDKDF (reference sequence).

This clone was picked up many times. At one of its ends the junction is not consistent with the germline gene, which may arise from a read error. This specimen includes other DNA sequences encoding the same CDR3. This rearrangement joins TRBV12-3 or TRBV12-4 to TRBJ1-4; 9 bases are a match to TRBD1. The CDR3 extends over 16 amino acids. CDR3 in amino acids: CASSLSPGQGNEKLFF. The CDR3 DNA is TGTGCCAGCAGTTTATCACCAGGACAGGGGAATGAAAAACTGTTTTTC.

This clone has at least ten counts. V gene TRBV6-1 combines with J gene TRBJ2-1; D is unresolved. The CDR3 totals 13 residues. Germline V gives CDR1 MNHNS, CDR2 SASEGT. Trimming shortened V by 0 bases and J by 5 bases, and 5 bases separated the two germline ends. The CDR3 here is CASSEAGHNEQFF. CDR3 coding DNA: TGTGCCAGCAGTGAAGCTGGTCACAATGAGCAGTTCTTC.